This paragraph reports one T cell receptor beta chain. This sample was included in a study of PD-1 blockade in classical Hodgkin lymphoma. With 4 bases removed from V and 1 base from J, the gap between germline ends came to 7 bases. The CDR3 sequence is 13 residues long. Germline lookup yields CDR1 MNHEY and CDR2 SVGAGI. All patients experienced relapse after autologous stem cell transplantation, and brentuximab vedotin exposure was variable. Clones were sequenced by immunoSEQ multiplex PCR, and TCRdb holds only the in-frame ones, with some missing. The sample lists about 90,000 clones; nearly 90% were seen once.

The source is a human donor with classical Hodgkin lymphoma. The sample in question was peripheral blood mononuclear cells (PBMCs), obtained before the second cycle of nivolumab. The chain links TRBV6-5 to TRBJ1-1; TRBD1 is a possible D gene (6 bases). CDR3 in amino acids: CASSLQGNTEAFF. As DNA, the CDR3 is TGTGCCAGCAGTTTACAGGGGAACACTGAAGCTTTCTTT.